Below, 5 T cell receptor beta chains from the same sample are listed, as sequenced in a study of blood T cell repertoires in COVID-19. Repertoires were generated with immunoSEQ multiplex PCR, while TCRdb's copy carries only in-frame clones and drops some. This repertoire shows around 250,000 clones, about 91% found once; its top ten account for 1.2%. Sequencing was carried out using PBMCs or T cells enriched from blood (not recorded which). All receptors derive from a human donor in a cohort exposed to, infected with or recovered from COVID-19 (not recorded which). The donor label of this sample is uncertain.

V and J are TRBV18 and TRBJ2-2; TRBD2 is a possible D gene (5 bases). The CDR3 sequence is 15 residues long. V dropped 2 bases and J dropped 4 bases, with 11 bases sitting between them. The germline V gene has CDR1 KGHSH and CDR2 LQKENI. In nucleotides, the CDR3 is TGTGCCAGCTCACCATGGAGCGGAACCACCGGGGAGCTGTTTTTT. This codes for CASSPWSGTTGELFF.

This chain links TRBV4-1 with TRBJ2-3, with D possibly TRBD2 on 7 matching bases. The V and J ends lost 1 base and 0 bases respectively, with 14 bases between them. Germline V gives CDR1 MGHRA, CDR2 YSYEKL. The CDR3 contains 17 residues. CDR3 residues: CASSQGMAGASTDTQYF. The CDR3 DNA reads as TGCGCCAGCAGCCAAGGAATGGCGGGGGCTAGCACAGATACGCAGTATTTT.

The chain has TRBV7-2 and TRBJ1-4, with 7 bases identical to TRBD1. J lost 5 bases, V lost 5 bases, and 8 bases had no gene match. In germline, CDR1 is SGHTA, CDR2 FQGNSA. The CDR3 consists of 15 residues. The CDR3 DNA is TGTGCCAGCAGCCTCCAGGGACAGAAGAATGAAAAACTGTTTTTT. Translation: CASSLQGQKNEKLFF.

The chain joins TRBV19 to TRBJ1-3, with unresolved D. V was trimmed by 7 bases and J by 0 bases, leaving 16 bases between them. There are 16 residues in the CDR3. Germline V gene sequence: CDR1 LNHDA, CDR2 SQIVND (reference sequence). CDR3 coding DNA: TGTGCCAGTACTACGGAGGGAATGGGCTCTGGAAACACCATATATTTT. Translation: CASTTEGMGSGNTIYF.

Note on this clone: Different DNA sequences within this sample yield the same CDR3. The chain links TRBV19 to TRBJ1-1; 11 bases line up with TRBD1. CDR1 is LNHDA and CDR2 is SQIVND in the germline V gene (reference sequence). The CDR3 runs 15 residues. The trim removed 5 bases at V and 1 base at J, leaving 3 bases unmatched. This CDR3 is CASSPGTGGNTEAFF. In DNA form, the CDR3 reads TGTGCCAGTAGTCCCGGGACAGGGGGGAACACTGAAGCTTTCTTT.